This T cell receptor (beta chain) was sequenced for a study of blood T cell repertoires in COVID-19. Study as a whole: Both acute and convalescent COVID-19 samples were obtained from the United States, Italy and Spain.

In terms of age and location, participants ranged from about 18 to 90 years and lived in fewer than 30 US areas. Recovered status applied to Cohort 3 donors who had two consecutive negative PCRs. It also applied to those with clearance or with symptom resolution. Authors' analysis steps: Estimates of nucleated cell counts were drawn from the amplification of reference gene primers. Using immunoSEQ multiplex PCR, the repertoire was profiled, and TCRdb retains in-frame clones only, with some absent. The D gene and trimming were derived from the DNA, and the V and J assignments and clone size from that table. The sample carries under 350,000 clones, nearly 90% recorded once. The V gene's germline CDR1 is LGHDT and CDR2 YNNKEL (reference sequence). The CDR3 consists of 15 residues. The V gene end was trimmed by 1 base and the J gene end by 2 bases; junction bases not matched to a gene: 4.

This chain connects TRBV3-1 (or the pseudogene TRBV3-2) to TRBJ2-7; TRBD2 agrees at 8 bases. Sequenced sample: PBMCs or T cells enriched from blood (not recorded which). This TCR was recovered from a woman aged 60-75 years who had recovered from COVID-19. The CDR3, as DNA: TGTGCCAGCAGCCAAGTGGGCGGGGGGACCTACGAGCAGTACTTC. Translation gives CASSQVGGGTYEQYF.